In its sample, the clone carrying this T cell receptor beta chain was seen once. This entry belongs to a study of blood T cell repertoires in COVID-19. Germline loops: CDR1 ENHRY, CDR2 SYGVKD. J was trimmed by 10 bases and V by 6 bases; bases with no gene match: 3. The CDR3 extends over 11 amino acids. Using immunoSEQ multiplex PCR, the repertoire was profiled, and TCRdb retains in-frame clones only, with some absent. Found here are some 270,000 clones, around 83% of them singletons; the top ten hold about 1.6%. This receptor was obtained from a woman aged 40 to 55 who had recovered from COVID-19. The material sequenced was peripheral blood. V usage is TRBV10-3 and J usage is TRBJ2-1; 7 bases are a match to TRBD1. Written as DNA, the CDR3 is TGTGCCATCAGAGGGGGCAAGGAGCAGTTCTTC. Its protein is CAIRGGKEQFF.